What follows are 20 T cell receptor beta chains derived from one specimen sequenced in a study of blood T cell repertoires in COVID-19. Repertoires were generated with immunoSEQ multiplex PCR, while TCRdb's copy carries only in-frame clones and drops some. The table lists 25,000 to 30,000 clones, 85% to 95% of them singletons. Sequences were obtained from peripheral blood. These receptors came from an older woman with COVID-19, enrolled during active disease.

The chain links TRBV4-1 to TRBJ1-6; D perhaps matches TRBD1 (5 bases). The V gene's germline CDR1 is MGHRA and CDR2 YSYEKL. V dropped 3 bases and J dropped 7 bases, with 7 bases sitting between them. The CDR3 spans 13 residues. CDR3 DNA: TGCGCCAGCAGCCACCCAGGGAATTCACCCCTCCACTTT. Its translation is CASSHPGNSPLHF.

This clone was seen a single time. This sequence joins TRBV6-6 and TRBJ2-7, with TRBD2 matching over 9 bases. CDR3 length equals 16 residues. Germline V CDR1 and CDR2: MNHNY, SVGAGI (reference sequence). J was trimmed by 4 bases and V by 7 bases; bases with no gene match: 14. The CDR3 reads CASTPGGLAGLYEQYF. CDR3 coding DNA: TGTGCCAGCACTCCTGGAGGGCTAGCGGGATTGTACGAGCAGTACTTC.

The chain combines TRBV12-3 or TRBV12-4 with TRBJ1-3; D might be TRBD1 (5 bases). This CDR3 comprises 13 residues. Trimming pared 7 bases from V and 3 bases from J, leaving 10 bases between. The chain's CDR3 is CASTRDFGNTIYF. The CDR3 DNA reads TGTGCCAGCACCCGGGACTTTGGAAACACCATATATTTT.

The chain is built from TRBV11-2 and TRBJ1-4; 7 nucleotides line up with TRBD1. Germline values: CDR1 SGHAT, CDR2 FQNNGV. This CDR3 comprises 16 residues. Germline trimming cut 5 bases from V and 2 bases from J; bases unmatched to any gene: 8. The CDR3 region has the DNA TGTGCCAGCAGCCCTACCACAGGGGCTACTAATGAAAAACTGTTTTTT. Its translation: CASSPTTGATNEKLFF.

V is TRBV6-5 and J is TRBJ2-7, with 10 bases identical to TRBD2. This CDR3 comprises 14 residues. The germline V gene encodes CDR1 MNHEY and CDR2 SVGAGI. The J segment lost 3 bases and the V segment lost 10 bases, leaving 9 bases of the junction unmatched. CDR3: CATSLGLADYEQYF. The CDR3 DNA sequence: TGTGCCACCTCATTAGGACTAGCGGACTACGAGCAGTACTTC.

The chain has TRBV19 and TRBJ1-1; a weak D match, TRBD1 (6 bases). The CDR3 runs 14 residues. The V end lost 3 bases, the J end lost 1 base, and 9 bases lay between the germline ends. The germline gives CDR1 LNHDA, CDR2 SQIVND (reference sequence). The CDR3 loop is CASSMRQENTEAFF. DNA for the CDR3: TGTGCCAGTAGTATGAGACAGGAGAACACTGAAGCTTTCTTT.

Regarding this clone: At one of its ends the junction is not consistent with the germline gene, which may arise from a read error. The chain combines TRBV6-1 with TRBJ1-3; possible D gene TRBD1, 6 bases. The V gene's germline CDR1 is MNHNS and CDR2 SASEGT. The CDR3 has 15 residues. The DNA of the CDR3 is TGTGCCAGCAGCGAAGACAGGTTCTCTGGAAACACCATATATTTT. Amino acid sequence: CASSEDRFSGNTIYF.

The chain has TRBV18 and TRBJ2-7, with 9 bases lining up with TRBD1. The CDR3 spans 14 residues. The germline V gene has CDR1 KGHSH and CDR2 LQKENI. The trim removed 10 bases at V and 2 bases at J, leaving 9 bases unmatched. The CDR3 region has the DNA TGTGCCACTACCCCCGGGACAGGGCCCTACGAGCAGTACTTC. Translated: CATTPGTGPYEQYF.

This clone has just one count. The gene calls are TRBV28 and TRBJ2-1; TRBD2 might be the D (6 bases). The CDR3 loop spans 13 amino acids. Looked up from germline, CDR1 is MDHEN and CDR2 is SYDVKM. V gave up 6 bases and J gave up 3 bases, with 9 bases separating them. The CDR3 region is CASRLADYNEQFF. The CDR3 DNA sequence: TGTGCCAGCAGGTTAGCGGACTACAATGAGCAGTTCTTC.

The V and J genes are TRBV28 and TRBJ2-5; D unclear. This CDR3 has 11 residues. Per germline, CDR1 MDHEN and CDR2 SYDVKM. The V end lost 3 bases, the J end lost 5 bases, and 4 bases lay between the germline ends. CDR3 loop: CASSFRETQYF. The CDR3, as DNA: TGTGCCAGCAGTTTCCGGGAGACCCAGTACTTC.

Here the CDR3 DNA reads TGCGCCAGCAGCTTGGACGGGAGTACCACAGATACGCAGTATTTT. This sequence encodes CASSLDGSTTDTQYF. The chain carries TRBV5-1 and TRBJ2-3; D is possibly TRBD2 (6 bases). Germline CDR1 reads SGHRS; CDR2 reads YFSETQ. CDR3 size: 15 residues. Trimming stripped 0 bases from V and 2 bases from J, with 10 bases between.

The J gene is TRBJ2-1, the V gene TRBV6-5; 9 nucleotides align to TRBD2. This CDR3 contains 15 residues. The ends lost 6 bases at V and 5 bases at J; junction bases unmatched: 8. Per germline, CDR1 MNHEY and CDR2 SVGAGI. This chain's CDR3 is CASSSGTSSHNEQFF. Here the CDR3 DNA reads TGTGCCAGCAGCTCCGGGACTAGCAGCCACAATGAGCAGTTCTTC.

The chain is built from TRBV9 and TRBJ1-3, with no clear D. The V end was cut by 0 bases, the J end by 7 bases, with 11 bases between. This CDR3 has 14 residues. The germline V gene encodes CDR1 SGDLS and CDR2 YYNGEE. This CDR3 reads CASSVGALMNTIYF. CDR3 nucleotide sequence: TGTGCCAGCAGCGTAGGCGCTCTCATGAACACCATATATTTT.

This chain uses TRBV20-1 with TRBJ1-1; no clear D gene. Germline V CDR1 and CDR2: DFQATT, SNEGSKA (reference sequence). The V end lost 2 bases, the J end lost 4 bases, and 5 bases lay between the germline ends. This CDR3 is built from 11 residues. The CDR3 nucleotides read TGCAGTGCTAGATACAGCACTGAAGCTTTCTTT. This sequence encodes CSARYSTEAFF.

The J gene is TRBJ2-7, the V gene TRBV11-2; D unclear. The V gene's germline CDR1 is SGHAT and CDR2 FQNNGV. The length of the CDR3 is 13 residues. V gave up 0 bases and J gave up 3 bases, with 6 bases separating them. CDR3 sequence reads: CASSLERFYEQYF. Written as DNA, the CDR3 is TGTGCCAGCAGCTTAGAACGGTTCTACGAGCAGTACTTC.

The chain couples TRBV28 to TRBJ2-1, with TRBD2 as a possible D gene (6 bases). Germline V gene lookup returns CDR1 MDHEN and CDR2 SYDVKM. The CDR3 is made up of 15 amino acids. Trimming stripped 4 bases from V and 5 bases from J, with 15 bases between. The DNA of the CDR3 is TGTGCCAGCAGTTCACTAGCTTCCTTAAACAATGAGCAGTTCTTC. It specifies CASSSLASLNNEQFF.

This rearrangement joins TRBV19 to TRBJ2-1; TRBD2 aligns across 8 bases. With 5 bases clipped from V and 8 bases from J, the junction kept 11 bases outside the gene matches. Germline loops: CDR1 LNHDA, CDR2 SQIVND (reference sequence). CDR3 length: 15 amino acids. In nucleotides, the CDR3 is TGTGCCAGTAGTTTAACTAGCGGAGGGGCCCATGAGCAGTTCTTC. Translating gives CASSLTSGGAHEQFF.

The gene calls are TRBV5-1 and TRBJ2-5; 12 positions match TRBD1. V shed 4 bases, J shed 4 bases, and the junction held 8 bases outside the gene matches. Per germline, CDR1 SGHRS and CDR2 YFSETQ. There are 16 residues in the CDR3. The CDR3 here is CASSQGQGAPGETQYF. CDR3 DNA: TGCGCCAGCAGCCAGGGACAGGGGGCGCCTGGAGAGACCCAGTACTTC. Filled out from reference TRBV5-1 and TRBJ2-5, the complete variable domain reads KAGVTQTPRYLIKTRGQQVTLSCSPISGHRSVSWYQQTPGQGLQFLFEYFSETQRNKGNFPGRFSGRQFSNSRSEMNVSTLELGDSALYLCASSQGQGAPGETQYFGPGTRLLVL.

The chain joins TRBV9 to TRBJ2-1; TRBD2 matches 11 bases. CDR1 and CDR2 from the germline V gene are SGDLS and YYNGEE. The CDR3 totals 16 residues. J gave up 3 bases and V 3 bases, and 5 bases lay outside the gene matches. CDR3 sequence reads: CASSDGTSGNYNEQFF. Here the CDR3 DNA reads TGTGCCAGCAGCGACGGGACTAGCGGAAACTACAATGAGCAGTTCTTC.

The chain recombines TRBV18 with TRBJ1-4; 7 bases map to TRBD1. CDR3 length: 15 amino acids. V was pared by 7 bases and J by 3 bases, with 8 bases of the junction left unmatched. The germline V gene encodes CDR1 KGHSH and CDR2 LQKENI. CDR3: CASYTGGTANEKLFF. CDR3 nucleotide sequence: TGTGCCAGCTACACGGGCGGGACAGCTAATGAAAAACTGTTTTTT.